This T cell receptor beta chain was identified during a study of low-dose radiotherapy and immunotherapy resistance in tumors. Time point described: before trial treatment. CDR1 and CDR2 (germline): SGHTA, FQGNSA. This CDR3 contains 17 residues. With 3 bases clipped from V and 1 base from J, the junction kept 12 bases outside the gene matches. First-strand cDNA relied on TRAV- and TRBV-specific primers spanning alpha and beta chains. TCRs were amplified for approximately 21 PCR cycles with a constant-region primer and V-primer adapter. TCRdb reprocessed the reads via MiXCR and lists one record per CDR3 protein. Here the sample spans more than 50,000 distinct CDR3 sequences, roughly 29% being singletons.

Sequenced material: PBMCs, taken before treatment. The chain employs TRBV7-2 and TRBJ2-7; 7 bases line up with TRBD1. The TCR originated in a male donor with rectosigmoid adenocarcinoma. The CDR3 region is CASSFRRLTTGSYEQYF. The CDR3 DNA is TGTGCCAGCAGCTTCCGCAGACTGACGACAGGGTCCTACGAGCAGTACTTC.